A selection of T cell receptor beta chains follows, all from one sample in a study of regulatory T cells in long-lasting Graves disease. TCRdb itself ran the multiplex PCR reads through MiXCR, one entry per CDR3 protein. The table lists approximately 470,000 distinct CDR3 sequences, around 15% of them singletons, with 10% to 15% in the top ten. The same specimen was also included in a second study, on T cells in Graves' hyperthyroidism and ophthalmopathy.

The specimen was peripheral blood mononuclear cells (PBMCs), collected at new diagnosis, from a patient treated with antithyroid drugs. These receptors were collected from a man aged 35-49 years with Graves disease. The CDR3 runs from the conserved cysteine through the conserved F or W. The D gene is left open where the match is weak. Clone size appears in some rows only: once, few, many, or a class for an expanded clone.

CDR3 length,D gene,V gene,clone size,J gene,CDR3 DNA,CDR3 protein
13,TRBD2,TRBV4-1,-,TRBJ2-1,TGTGCCAGCAGCCAAGGACTAGTCGATGAGCAGTTCTTC,CASSQGLVDEQFF
16,TRBD2,TRBV6-2/TRBV6-3,many,TRBJ2-1,TGTGCCAGCAGTTCCCTAGCGGGAGCGTCCTACAATGAGCAGTTCTTC,CASSSLAGASYNEQFF
14,TRBD2,TRBV20-1,many,TRBJ2-7,TGCAGTGCTTCACTAGCGGGAGGGACCTACGAGCAGTACTTC,CSASLAGGTYEQYF
16,-,TRBV9,-,TRBJ2-3,TGTGCCAGCAGCGTAGCCCTATCTTACAGCACAGATACGCAGTATTTT,CASSVALSYSTDTQYF
16,-,TRBV28,few,TRBJ2-1,TGTGCCAGCAGTTTAAGTCTTGGTGGTCCCTTAGGTGAGCAGTTCTTC,CASSLSLGGPLGEQFF
14,TRBD1,TRBV20-1,few,TRBJ1-1,TGCAGTGCTAGAGTCGGAACAGGGGCCCTTGAAGCTTTCTTT,CSARVGTGALEAFF
13,-,TRBV29-1,-,TRBJ2-7,TGCAGCGTTCAAAGGGGTGGCTCCTACGAGCAGTACTTC,CSVQRGGSYEQYF
14,-,TRBV27,many,TRBJ1-5,TGTGCCAGCAGCCTGGGGGGAACCAATCAGCCCCAGCATTTT,CASSLGGTNQPQHF
16,TRBD2,TRBV7-2,-,TRBJ2-1,TGTGCCAGCAGCTTCGGTTGGGAGGGCCTCTACAATGAGCAGTTCTTC,CASSFGWEGLYNEQFF
18,TRBD2,TRBV30,-,TRBJ2-1,TGTGCCTGGAGTACCCCTGGGACTAGCGGGAGGGGTAACAATGAGCAGTTCTTC,CAWSTPGTSGRGNNEQFF
16,TRBD1,TRBV3-1,many,TRBJ2-7,TGTGCCAGCAGCCGCAATACACAGGGGGCGCACGAAGAGCAGTACTTC,CASSRNTQGAHEEQYF